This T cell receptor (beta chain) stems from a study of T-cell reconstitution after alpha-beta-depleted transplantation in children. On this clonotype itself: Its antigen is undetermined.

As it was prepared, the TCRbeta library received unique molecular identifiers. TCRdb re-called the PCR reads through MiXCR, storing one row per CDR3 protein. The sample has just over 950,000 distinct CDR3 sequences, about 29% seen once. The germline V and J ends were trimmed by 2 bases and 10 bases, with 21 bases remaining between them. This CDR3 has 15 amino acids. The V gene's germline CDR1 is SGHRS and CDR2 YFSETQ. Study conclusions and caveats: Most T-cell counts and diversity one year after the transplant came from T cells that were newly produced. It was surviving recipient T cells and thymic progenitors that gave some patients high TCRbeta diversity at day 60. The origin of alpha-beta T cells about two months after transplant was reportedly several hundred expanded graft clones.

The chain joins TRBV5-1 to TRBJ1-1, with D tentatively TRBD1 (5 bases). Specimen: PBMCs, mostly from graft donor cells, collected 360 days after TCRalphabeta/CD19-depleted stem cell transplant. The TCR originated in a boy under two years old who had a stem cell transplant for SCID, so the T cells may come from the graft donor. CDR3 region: CASSFGERRNGGAFF. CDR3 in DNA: TGCGCCAGCAGCTTTGGAGAGCGGCGGAATGGGGGAGCTTTCTTT. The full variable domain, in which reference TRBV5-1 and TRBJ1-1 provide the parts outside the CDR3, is KAGVTQTPRYLIKTRGQQVTLSCSPISGHRSVSWYQQTPGQGLQFLFEYFSETQRNKGNFPGRFSGRQFSNSRSEMNVSTLELGDSALYLCASSFGERRNGGAFFGQGTRLTVV.